This entry lists 9 T cell receptor beta chains sequenced from one sample in a study of OX40 agonist ivuxolimab in advanced cancers. This table comes from immunoSEQ multiplex PCR, and its TCRdb copy is limited to in-frame clones, with some not included. Of 95,000 to 150,000 clones listed, around 95% are singletons. The sequencing used CD4+ or CD8+ T cells sorted from blood, collected in a trial of the OX40 agonist ivuxolimab. Receptors were obtained from an adult with an advanced solid tumor such as melanoma, head and neck, liver or kidney cancer.

This sequence joins TRBV4-1 and TRBJ2-7, with 16 nucleotides matching TRBD2. The CDR3 loop spans 17 amino acids. Germline assignment: CDR1 MGHRA and CDR2 YSYEKL. The J segment lost 6 bases and the V segment lost 0 bases, leaving 5 bases of the junction unmatched. Written as DNA, the CDR3 is TGCGCCAGCAGCCAAGAGCTGGGGACTAGCGGGAGGGGCGAGCAGTACTTC. The encoded protein is CASSQELGTSGRGEQYF.

The V and J genes are TRBV7-3 and TRBJ2-2, with D uncertain. Per the germline V gene, CDR1 is SGHTA and CDR2 is FQGTGA. V lost 5 bases and J lost 1, with 14 bases in between. CDR3 length: 16 amino acids. The CDR3 DNA is TGTGCCAGCAGCCCGACGGGCCGGATGAACACCGGGGAGCTGTTTTTT. Residues: CASSPTGRMNTGELFF.

CDR3 residues: CASSPLRSGETQYF. In nucleotides, the CDR3 is TGTGCCAGCTCACCACTCCGAAGTGGGGAGACCCAGTACTTC. The V call is TRBV18, the J call TRBJ2-5, with no clear D. CDR1 and CDR2 (germline): KGHSH, LQKENI. V was trimmed by 1 base and J by 5 bases, leaving 11 bases between them. The CDR3 spans 14 residues.

This clone was counted a single time. The chain joins TRBV10-2 to TRBJ1-3, with unresolved D. Germline lookup yields CDR1 WSHSY and CDR2 SAAADI. Trimming removed 7 bases from V and 4 bases from J, with 11 bases in between. The CDR3 spans 13 residues. The CDR3 nucleotides read TGCGCCAGCACCTCCTCACAGGGAAACACCATATATTTT. Translating gives CASTSSQGNTIYF.

This clone has just a few counts. The V call is TRBV28, the J call TRBJ2-5; 8 bases map to TRBD2. The CDR3 has 16 residues. Per germline, CDR1 MDHEN and CDR2 SYDVKM. V was clipped by 7 bases and J by 4 bases; unmatched bases: 14. This chain's CDR3 is CASTYRDGGARETQYF. The CDR3 DNA reads TGTGCCAGCACCTATCGGGACGGGGGGGCCCGAGAGACCCAGTACTTC.

The V call is TRBV5-4, the J call TRBJ2-2; D may match TRBD1 or TRBD2 (6 bases each). Trimming left V 4 bases short and J 0 bases short, with 16 bases between. There are 17 residues in the CDR3. In germline, CDR1 is SGHNT, CDR2 YYREEE (reference sequence). The CDR3: CASSQIPGASNTGELFF. CDR3 in DNA: TGTGCCAGCAGCCAGATTCCGGGGGCTTCGAACACCGGGGAGCTGTTTTTT.

This clone is a singleton in its sample. CDR3 amino acids: CASSEAQLEQFF. In DNA, the CDR3 is TGTGCCAGCAGTGAAGCGCAGCTTGAGCAGTTCTTC. The rearrangement joins TRBV2 to TRBJ2-1; D is unresolved. The germline gives CDR1 SNHLY, CDR2 FYNNEI. The CDR3 covers 12 residues. Trimming left V 0 bases short and J 9 bases short, with 6 bases between.

This clone came up once. The chain employs TRBV19 and TRBJ2-3; D gene unclear. CDR1 is LNHDA, CDR2 SQIVND, per germline (reference sequence). The CDR3 is 11 amino acids. Trimming removed 4 bases at V and 6 bases at J, with 5 bases between. CDR3 DNA sequence: TGTGCCAGTAGTAGCGCCGATACGCAGTATTTT. Translation gives CASSSADTQYF.

V and J are TRBV7-9 and TRBJ1-2; no clear D gene. CDR1 is SEHNR and CDR2 is FQNEAQ in the germline V gene (reference sequence). The V end was cut by 7 bases, the J end by 1 base, with 4 bases between. This CDR3 has 11 residues. Here the CDR3 reads CASTLNYGYTF. In DNA form, the CDR3 reads TGTGCCAGCACCCTTAACTATGGCTACACCTTC.